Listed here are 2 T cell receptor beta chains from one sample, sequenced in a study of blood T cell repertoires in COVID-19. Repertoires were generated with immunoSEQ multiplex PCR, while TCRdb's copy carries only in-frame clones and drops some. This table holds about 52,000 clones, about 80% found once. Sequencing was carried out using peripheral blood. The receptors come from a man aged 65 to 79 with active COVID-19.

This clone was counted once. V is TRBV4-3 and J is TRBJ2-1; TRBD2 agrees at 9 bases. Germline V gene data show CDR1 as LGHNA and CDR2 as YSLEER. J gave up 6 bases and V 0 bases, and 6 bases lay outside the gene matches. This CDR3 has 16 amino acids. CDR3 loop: CASSQEWRGGFNEQFF. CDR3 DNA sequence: TGCGCCAGCAGCCAAGAATGGCGGGGGGGCTTCAATGAGCAGTTCTTC.

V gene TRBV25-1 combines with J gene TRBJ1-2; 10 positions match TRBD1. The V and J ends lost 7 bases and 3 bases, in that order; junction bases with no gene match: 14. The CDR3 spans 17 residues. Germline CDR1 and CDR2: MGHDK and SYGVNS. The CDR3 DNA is TGTGCCAGCAAGCCCGGGGACAGGGGTTCGTTAGACTATGGCTACACCTTC. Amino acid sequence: CASKPGDRGSLDYGYTF.